This TCR beta chain was found in a study of human T cells and chemical hapten exposure. Findings and caveats of the study: There was alopecia in the donors, so their immune response may differ from that of healthy people.

Time point: patch test 2, 6 weeks after DPC sensitization. The sample's treatment: therapeutic diphenylcyclopropenone sensitization with weekly scalp DPC. The template was total RNA from unfractionated whole blood. In regard to this clonotype: As yet, its antigen is unknown. This sequence may be a read error, since a much larger clone differs from it by one base.

Single cDNA molecules in the library carried unique molecular identifiers attached during preparation. TCRdb passed the RACE reads through MiXCR, listing each CDR3 protein once. The sample lists about 140,000 distinct CDR3 sequences; 12% were seen once. The input for sequencing was whole blood, taken in connection with sensitization to the hapten diphenylcyclopropenone (DPC). The origin of this receptor is a woman in her forties or fifties with alopecia areata. Some clones in this sample may be carry-over from other donors' samples.

The CDR3 nucleotides are TGTGCCATCAGCAAAGGGCCTCTTAGGAACGAGCAGTACTTC. It yields the protein CAISKGPLRNEQYF. V usage is TRBV6-1 and J usage is TRBJ2-7; D is ambiguous. Per the germline V gene, CDR1 is MNHNS and CDR2 is SASEGT. V lost 10 bases to trimming and J lost 5 bases, with 21 bases between them. This CDR3 comprises 14 residues.